This is a list of T cell receptor beta chains from one sample in a study of identical twins. TCRdb called the 5' RACE reads again in MiXCR, with one record for every CDR3 protein. Of around 1.7 million distinct CDR3 sequences listed, around 29% are singletons. The sample comprised cord blood. Receptors were obtained from a newborn girl in good health. CDR3s include the opening cysteine and the closing phenylalanine or tryptophan. D genes are given only for firm matches. For some rows the clone size is stated as once, few or many, or as a class when expanded; others skip it.

j_call,v_call,d_call,clone_size,cdr3_aa,cdr3_nt
TRBJ2-7,TRBV11-1,.,.,CASSLGMDSSCEQYF,TGTGCCAGCAGCTTAGGGATGGACAGCTCCTGCGAGCAGTACTTC
TRBJ2-3,TRBV3-1,TRBD1,few,CASSQERTGVTDTQYF,TGTGCCAGCAGCCAAGAAAGGACAGGGGTCACAGATACGCAGTATTTT
TRBJ2-4,TRBV15,.,.,CATSRNYRDGAKNIQYF,TGTGCCACCAGCAGGAATTACAGGGATGGGGCCAAAAACATTCAGTACTTC
TRBJ2-7,TRBV12-3/TRBV12-4,TRBD1,.,CASSPRGSDEQYF,TGTGCCAGCAGTCCCAGGGGGTCAGACGAGCAGTACTTC
TRBJ2-5,TRBV6-5,.,few,CASRTGSVETQYF,TGTGCCAGCAGGACCGGGTCAGTTGAGACCCAGTACTTC
TRBJ2-2,TRBV7-2,TRBD1,.,CASSSRTGWGELFF,TGTGCCAGCAGCTCCAGGACAGGATGGGGGGAGCTGTTTTTT
TRBJ2-3,TRBV5-1,.,few,CASSLEQLSTDTQYF,TGCGCCAGCAGCTTGGAACAGCTTAGCACAGATACGCAGTATTTT
TRBJ1-2,TRBV4-1,.,many,CASSQDQGTYGYTF,TGCGCCAGCAGCCAAGATCAGGGGACCTATGGCTACACCTTC
TRBJ2-1,TRBV21-1,.,.,CASSNYDLGTGGNEQFF,TGTGCCAGCAGCAATTATGATTTGGGGACAGGGGGCAATGAGCAGTTCTTC
TRBJ1-1,TRBV27,TRBD1,.,CASSFMGGQAEAFF,TGTGCCAGCAGTTTTATGGGTGGACAGGCTGAAGCTTTCTTT
TRBJ1-2,TRBV6-6,.,few,CASRGTGQSYTF,TGTGCCAGCAGGGGGACCGGACAGTCCTACACCTTC
TRBJ2-5,TRBV2,.,.,CASLLQETQYF,TGTGCCAGCCTCCTTCAAGAGACCCAGTACTTC
TRBJ2-7,TRBV9,.,many,CASSVGLGSYEQYF,TGTGCCAGCAGCGTCGGCCTAGGATCCTACGAGCAGTACTTC
TRBJ2-4,TRBV9,.,.,CVSSVVAGTYNEQYF,TGTGTCAGCAGCGTAGTGGCTGGTACCTACAATGAGCAGTACTTC
TRBJ2-5,TRBV20-1,.,.,CSVSPGVQETQYF,TGCAGTGTGAGCCCTGGGGTGCAAGAGACCCAGTACTTC
TRBJ2-3,TRBV7-2,TRBD2,.,CASSLYAGATDTQYF,TGTGCCAGCAGCTTATACGCGGGAGCCACAGATACGCAGTATTTT
TRBJ1-5,TRBV19,.,few,CASSWQGNQPQHF,TGTGCCAGTAGTTGGCAGGGTAATCAGCCCCAGCATTTT
TRBJ1-1,TRBV6-2/TRBV6-3,.,.,CASGADARAEAFF,TGTGCCAGCGGAGCTGACGCCAGGGCTGAAGCTTTCTTT
TRBJ2-7,TRBV20-1,TRBD2,.,CSAPQGAGAYNEQYF,TGCAGTGCCCCTCAAGGAGCGGGAGCCTACAATGAGCAGTACTTC
TRBJ2-3,TRBV6-1,TRBD2,.,CATSRNGLAIPDTQYF,TGTGCCACCTCAAGGAACGGACTAGCGATACCAGATACGCAGTATTTT
TRBJ2-3,TRBV2,TRBD2,.,CASRTSGGWYF,TGTGCCAGCAGAACTAGCGGGGGGTGGTATTTT
TRBJ2-7,TRBV7-9,.,few,CASSLVPPYQYF,TGTGCCAGCAGCTTAGTCCCTCCTTATCAGTACTTC
TRBJ2-3,TRBV9,.,.,CAGSDDTDTQYF,TGTGCCGGCAGCGACGACACAGATACGCAGTATTTT
TRBJ1-2,TRBV4-1,TRBD1,.,CASSLIWTGNGYTF,TGCGCCAGCAGCCTGATATGGACAGGGAATGGCTACACCTTC
TRBJ2-7,TRBV20-1,TRBD2,.,CSARDSGGGGEQYF,TGCAGTGCTAGAGACTCGGGGGGAGGAGGTGAGCAGTACTTC
TRBJ1-5,TRBV7-9,.,.,CASSTREKPQHF,TGTGCCAGCAGCACCAGGGAAAAGCCCCAGCATTTT
TRBJ2-5,TRBV5-1,.,.,CASSSPVVETQYF,TGCGCCAGCAGCTCCCCAGTGGTGGAGACCCAGTACTTC
TRBJ2-1,TRBV30,.,.,CAWSVRQRRDNEQFF,TGTGCCTGGAGTGTTAGGCAGAGGCGAGACAATGAGCAGTTCTTC